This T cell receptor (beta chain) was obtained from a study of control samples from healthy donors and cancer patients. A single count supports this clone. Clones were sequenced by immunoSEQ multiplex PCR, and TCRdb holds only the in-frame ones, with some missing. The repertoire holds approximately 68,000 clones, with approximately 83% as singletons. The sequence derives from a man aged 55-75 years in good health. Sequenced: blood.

In DNA, the CDR3 is TGTGCCAGCAGTTTTGACAGGGGGAATTCACCCCTCCACTTT. It codes for CASSFDRGNSPLHF. The chain carries TRBV27 and TRBJ1-6; 9 bases align to TRBD1. The CDR3 length is 14 residues. Germline CDR1 is MNHEY and CDR2 is SMNVEV (reference sequence). With 3 bases clipped from V and 7 bases from J, the junction kept 1 base outside the gene matches.